This entry features one T cell receptor (beta chain) sequence. V was cut by 3 bases and J by 8 bases, with 11 bases left in between. This CDR3 region has 13 residues. Germline CDR1 is SEHNR and CDR2 is FQNEAQ (reference sequence). These data originate in a study of T cell responses to AZD1222 COVID-19 vaccine. The method was immunoSEQ multiplex PCR; TCRdb's version includes in-frame clones alone and lacks a portion of them. The sample shows some 120,000 clones, roughly 86% of them seen only once. Here the sequenced sample was peripheral blood, taken on day 0 of AZD1222 vaccination. The gene calls are TRBV7-9 and TRBJ2-1; D possibly corresponds to TRBD2 (6 bases). The TCR was taken from an adult in good health. The CDR3 bases are TGTGCCAGCAGCTTTAGAGCGGGCTATGAGCAGTTCTTC. Amino acid sequence: CASSFRAGYEQFF.